This TCR beta chain was sequenced during a study of blood T cell repertoires in COVID-19. Background on the study: There were acute and convalescent COVID-19 samples, and they came from the United States, Italy and Spain. In each case, the material was cDNA or gDNA derived from T cells, B-cell-depleted T cells, or PBMCs.

This clone was recorded once. CDR1 and CDR2 from the germline V gene are SGDLS and YYNGEE. This CDR3 is 16 amino acids long. V lost 3 bases, J lost 6 bases, and 14 bases stayed unmatched. TCRdb's copy holds only in-frame clones and misses some; the assay was immunoSEQ multiplex PCR. The profile covers about 220,000 clones, with 75% to 85% appearing a single time and 5.2% taken by the ten largest. The rearrangement joins TRBV9 to TRBJ1-1; TRBD1 matches at 7 bases. The sample taken for sequencing was peripheral blood. This TCR came from a woman aged 70-85 years with COVID-19, enrolled during active disease. CDR3 sequence (DNA): TGTGCCAGCAGCGGAACCCTAGACAGGGAGAGCGCTGAAGCTTTCTTT. Translating gives CASSGTLDRESAEAFF. The full variable domain, with the rest looked up from reference TRBV9 and TRBJ1-1, is DSGVTQTPKHLITATGQRVTLRCSPRSGDLSVYWYQQSLDQGLQFLIQYYNGEERAKGNILERFSAQQFPDLHSELNLSSLELGDSALYFCASSGTLDRESAEAFFGQGTRLTVV.